This TCR beta chain appears in the sequencing data of a study of cytomegalovirus exposure and HLA in healthy donors (dated by TCRdb to about 2017). Looking at the study overall: In an earlier analysis of some 550 of the donors, approximately 260 Gb of sequence data and 90 million to 120 million unique TCR beta sequences from 150 million to 200 million T cells were reported. All discovery cohort repertoires had been generated on a single sequencing platform. Using immunosequencing, the study profiled T cell repertoires from approximately 700 subjects and related those repertoires to cytomegalovirus serostatus. To predict cytomegalovirus infection status, the study brought together high-throughput TCR immunosequencing, statistical association of individual TCRs with disease status, and machine learning. A later genetic analysis used genome-wide SNP genotypes for about 60% of the roughly 700 donors, treating that subset as a discovery cohort. An earlier analysis of some 500 of the donors applied high-throughput TCR beta sequencing to assess whether each TCR beta V gene segment acted as functional or pseudogenic. The study aimed to test whether cataloging public T cell receptors could reveal signatures of past pathogen exposure. The later analysis used no new phenotypic data to find candidate immune exposures, relying instead on TCR beta sequences and their occurrence across donors. The genetic ancestry cluster associated with self-reported Caucasian donors included about 84% of the roughly 390 genotyped donors. Among over 350 genotyped donors of the cohort, an average of about 240,000 unique TCR beta nucleotide sequences were sequenced per donor, 15% to 20% of them non-productive. To study patterns of TCR occurrence, a later analysis re-analyzed previously published TCR beta repertoires from around 660 donors and added high-resolution HLA genotyping. An early release covering roughly 580 HLA-typed donors comprised about 300 gigabases of sequencing data and 65 million to 100 million unique TCR sequences. Donor age, sex, ethnicity and CMV serostatus were compiled alongside the repertoire data. In addition to the first cohort of 500 to 850 subjects, a separate validation cohort of under 150 different subjects was used. Typing coverage varied by locus: about 629-630 donors for A, B, C, DRB1 and DQB1; 500 to 550 for DQA1; about 570 for DPA1; roughly 450 for DPB1. HLA typing covered class I and class II loci at four-digit resolution. A few DR-DQ haplotypes were treated as single units for association and clustering because of strong linkage in the cohort.

The cohort consisted of 650 to 700 healthy bone marrow donors. At the time of sampling, all cohort members were nominally healthy, though unrecorded immune exposures were likely present. The donor tested CMV seronegative and was one of the 352 seronegative cohort members. Each donor provided a peripheral blood sample, and peripheral blood mononuclear cells were used for TCR beta sequencing. Genomic DNA was extracted from the blood cell samples with the Qiagen DNeasy Blood Extraction Kit. Libraries came from the immunoSEQ multiplex PCR assay. For the multiplex PCR, a mixture combining 60 forward primers for TCR Vbeta segments and 13 reverse primers for TCR Jbeta segments was used. The CDR3 region of rearranged TCR beta genes was amplified from genomic DNA with a multiplex PCR assay. The Illumina HiSeq System was used to sequence the amplified TCR beta libraries as 87-base-pair reads. As for how the authors treated the data: A later analysis tallied roughly 80 million unique TCR beta chains across the 650 to 750 repertoires, and approximately 11 million of those chains were shared by two or more donors. Raw reads were error-corrected and collapsed into unique sequences with a nearest-neighbor algorithm that merged closely related sequences to remove PCR and sequencing errors. CDR3 sequences were aligned to IMGT reference sequences to assign V, D and J gene segments. For a sequence to be retained, a match of at least six nucleotides to both a V gene segment and a J gene segment was required. Rearrangements were called productive when the CDR3 lacked stop codons and stayed in frame with V and J; all others were non-productive. Following IMGT convention, CDR3 was defined as the stretch from the second conserved V-encoded cysteine to the conserved J-encoded phenylalanine. Sequences without an unambiguous match to a single V gene segment were excluded from the earlier analysis of almost 600 of the donors. In an earlier analysis of around 590 of the donors, a V segment was called functional when productive rearrangements were above 56.7%, and segregating when the standard deviation between donors exceeded 5%. To diagnose cytomegalovirus status from the catalog of TCR beta chain sequences, a statistical classification framework was built. A later analysis assigned V and J genes by comparing TCR nucleotide sequences with IMGT/GENE-DB human TR gene sequences. A later analysis assigned CDR3 sequences and most-parsimonious VDJ recombination scenarios with the TCRdist pipeline. In a later analysis, every TCR beta chain was defined by the combination of its CDR3 amino acid sequence and its V-gene family, and reads without a unique V-gene family were dropped. To address suspected cross-contamination and a sequencing artifact, a later analysis removed around 600 highly shared, low-generation-probability nucleotide sequences. A later analysis calculated a clonal expansion index for each public chain from normalized within-repertoire ranks of inferred template counts. In a later analysis, generation probabilities were computed with a VDJ recombination model fitted to out-of-frame rearrangements, and the resulting probabilities were checked against IGoR. In a later analysis, hypergeometric tests were used to score TCR-TCR, TCR-HLA and TCR-CMV co-occurrence, with a repertoire-size bias correction applied to TCR pairs. A later analysis estimated false discovery rates by permuting HLA or CMV assignments 20 times. In a later analysis, co-occurring TCRs were grouped with DBSCAN, and TCRdist sequence similarity was added when clustering was performed within HLA-allele-positive subsets. Repertoires with fewer than 30,000 or more than 120,000 public chains were left out of co-occurrence clustering, as were about 5 repertoires with anomalous nucleotide sharing. Here the immuneACCESS table is served through TCRdb, limited to in-frame sequences with V and J called. Missing clones are a known gap in these copies; in checked studies unresolved V genes cover under half, and the rest lacks a known reason. The DNA was the basis for D and trimming; V, J and clone size are from that table. Across this sample there are 110,000 to 150,000 clones, with roughly two thirds seen only once. The ten largest clones take up over 1% of the sample.

Summary of the overall study and its limitations: Because some donors lacked HLA typing at each locus, the association tests relied only on the typed subset. The authors suggested that the approach could potentially be extended to other disease states and immunological phenotypes. V-gene and J-gene trimming of TCR beta chains was associated with a missense DCLRE1C variant in a later genetic analysis, and the association was replicated in an independent cohort. This cohort had only TCR beta chains sequenced, and the lack of alpha or paired-chain data limited which features could be detected. Some IMGT-functional V segments, including TRBV6-2 and TRBV6-3, could not be told apart with the 87-base-pair reads, so those segments were excluded. A later analysis associated about 18,000 TCR beta sequences with specific HLA alleles at a false discovery rate of 0.05. Because counts were too low, about 15 rarely observed V segments, including chromosome 9 orphons, were left out of the earlier analysis of 587 of the donors. A later analysis found that TCR association rates varied across HLA loci, with DRB1 alleles showing the most associated TCRs and HLA-C alleles the fewest. Cytomegalovirus status was reported to be diagnosed by the classifier with high specificity and sensitivity in both the original and validation cohorts. Most TCR sequences were observed very rarely across donors, whereas some public TCRs were present in many individuals. A group of highly shared sequence variants was considered likely to be a technical artifact of the sequencing pipeline. Immune exposure information for the cohort was limited to CMV serostatus. The study gave a list of about 150 TCR beta chains associated with cytomegalovirus. A later analysis found that most CMV-associated TCR beta chains appeared HLA-restricted, with HLA associations seemingly driven largely by CMV exposure. A further reported finding was that TCR beta sequences accurately predicted the HLA-A and HLA-B alleles for most subjects in the first cohort. Presence/absence analyses assumed roughly uniform sequencing depth across donors, an assumption that may not hold. A later analysis reported that several top co-occurrence clusters appeared linked to parvovirus B19, influenza, CMV and Epstein-Barr virus. In a later analysis, HLA-associated TCR beta chains were found to be more clonally expanded and to have lower generation probabilities than equally common non-associated chains. An earlier analysis of approximately 530 of the donors showed that most TCR beta V segments appeared in productive rearrangements either about 87% or about 30% of the time, which broadly matched IMGT annotations. Linkage disequilibrium might explain the correlated functional status among segregating V segments, but an unknown experimental factor could not be excluded. Assigning TCR associations to individual alleles was difficult when HLA alleles, especially DR and DQ, strongly co-occurred. In vitro tests confirmed that a few of the cytomegalovirus-associated TCR beta chains recognize cytomegalovirus antigens. Compared with the roughly 700-donor mean, donors in an Asian-associated ancestry cluster had fewer N-insertions in productive TCRs, according to a later genetic analysis.

CDR1 and CDR2 were assigned from the germline V gene as SGHRS and YFSETQ. The CDR3 holds 15 amino acids from the cysteine to the phenylalanine. The sequence is cut down to CDR3 DNA, 45 bases in frame from base 1. Trimming takes 4 bases from V and 0 bases from J, and the germline ends sit 13 bases apart. As concerns this clone: Its binding antigen is unknown. No quality values exist for individual bases; no much larger clone is one base distant.

The sequence was obtained from a woman aged 40 to 49 in good health and CMV-seronegative. The sequencing input was PBMCs. Recombination linked TRBV5-1 to TRBJ1-1; TRBD1 could be the D gene, as 5 bases match. This receptor carries the CDR3 CASSPGGGVNTEAFF. The nucleotides read TGCGCCAGCAGCCCGGGGGGGGGTGTGAACACTGAAGCTTTCTTT.